This T cell receptor (beta chain) emerged from a study of T cell changes during pregnancy in multiple sclerosis. The data were produced by immunoSEQ multiplex PCR, yet TCRdb's version contains in-frame clones alone and is incomplete. The data contain about 35,000 clones, 93% of them singletons. The TCR sequence derives from a female donor with multiple sclerosis, enrolled in a pregnancy study. Specimen: CD4+ T cells from peripheral blood mononuclear cells, collected in the first trimester of pregnancy.

In nucleotides, the CDR3 is TGCGCCAGCAGCTTGTCCGGAGGTGAAAAACTGTTTTTT. Translation: CASSLSGGEKLFF. This chain uses TRBV5-1 with TRBJ1-4; no clear D. Per the germline V gene, CDR1 is SGHRS and CDR2 is YFSETQ. The CDR3 extends over 13 amino acids. The V end was cut by 1 base, the J end by 7 bases, with 8 bases between.